This T cell receptor beta chain was identified during a study of graft-versus-host responses after intestinal transplantation. Measured with immunoSEQ multiplex PCR; TCRdb has only the in-frame clones, and not every one. The sample has tens of thousands of clones, about 89% seen once; the top ten hold approximately 5.1%. The CDR3 length is 15 residues. Trimming cost V 4 bases and J 8 bases, with 18 bases left between them. In germline, CDR1 is MGHRA, CDR2 YSYEKL. V is TRBV4-1 and J is TRBJ1-3; TRBD1 might be the D (5 bases). The specimen comprised PBMCs, sampled about 93 weeks after intestinal transplant. The TCR comes from a human patient who received an intestinal transplant, so some T cells may come from the graft donor. Here the CDR3 reads CASSPLEGRGYTIYF. The CDR3 nucleotides read TGCGCCAGCAGCCCACTTGAGGGAAGGGGTTACACCATATATTTT.